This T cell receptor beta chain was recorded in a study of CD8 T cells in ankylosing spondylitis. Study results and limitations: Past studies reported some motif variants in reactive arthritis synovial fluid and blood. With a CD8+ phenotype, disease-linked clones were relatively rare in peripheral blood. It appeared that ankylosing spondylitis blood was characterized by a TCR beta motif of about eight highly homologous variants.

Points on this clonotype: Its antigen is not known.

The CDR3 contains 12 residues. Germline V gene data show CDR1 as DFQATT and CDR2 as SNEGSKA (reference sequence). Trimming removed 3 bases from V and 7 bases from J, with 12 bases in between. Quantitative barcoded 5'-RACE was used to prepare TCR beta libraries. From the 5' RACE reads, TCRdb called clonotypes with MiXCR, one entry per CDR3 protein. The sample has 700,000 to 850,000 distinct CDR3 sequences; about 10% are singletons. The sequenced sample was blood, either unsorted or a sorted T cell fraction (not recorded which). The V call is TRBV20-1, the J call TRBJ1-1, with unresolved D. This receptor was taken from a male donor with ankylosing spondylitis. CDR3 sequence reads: CSARRPSIEAFF. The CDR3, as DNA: TGCAGTGCTAGGCGGCCTTCGATTGAAGCTTTCTTT.